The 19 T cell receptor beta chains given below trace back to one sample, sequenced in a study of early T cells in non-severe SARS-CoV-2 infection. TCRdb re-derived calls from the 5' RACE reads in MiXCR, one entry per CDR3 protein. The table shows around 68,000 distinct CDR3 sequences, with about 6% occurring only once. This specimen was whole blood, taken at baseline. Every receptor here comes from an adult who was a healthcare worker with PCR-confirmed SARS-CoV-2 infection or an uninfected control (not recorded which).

The CDR3 sequence is CASSRGTTSYQETQYF. The CDR3, as DNA: TGTGCCAGCAGCCGAGGGACTACCTCATACCAAGAGACCCAGTACTTC. V gene TRBV7-9 combines with J gene TRBJ2-5, with TRBD2 matching 7 bases. This CDR3 spans 16 amino acids. The trim removed 5 bases at V and 0 bases at J, leaving 9 bases unmatched. Germline CDR1 reads SEHNR; CDR2 reads FQNEAQ (reference sequence).

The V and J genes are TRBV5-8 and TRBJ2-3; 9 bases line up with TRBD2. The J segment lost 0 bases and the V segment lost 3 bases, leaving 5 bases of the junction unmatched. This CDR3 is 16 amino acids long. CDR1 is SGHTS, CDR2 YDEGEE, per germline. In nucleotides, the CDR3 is TGTGCCAGCAGCTCAGGAGCGGGAGGTAGCACAGATACGCAGTATTTT. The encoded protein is CASSSGAGGSTDTQYF.

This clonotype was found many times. The CDR3, as DNA: TGTGCCACCAGTGACCCAGGTAGCCGCGGCACAGATACGCAGTATTTT. Its protein product is CATSDPGSRGTDTQYF. V and J are TRBV24-1 and TRBJ2-3, with D unclear. This CDR3 region has 16 residues. The V and J ends lost 4 bases and 1 base respectively, with 14 bases between them. Germline CDR1 is KGHDR and CDR2 is SFDVKD.

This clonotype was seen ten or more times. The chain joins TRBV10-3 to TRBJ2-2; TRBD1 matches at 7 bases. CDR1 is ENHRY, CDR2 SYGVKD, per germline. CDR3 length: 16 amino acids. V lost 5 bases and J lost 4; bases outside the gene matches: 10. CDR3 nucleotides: TGTGCCATCAGTATGTCTCCGGGACAGAGCACCGGGGAGCTGTTTTTT. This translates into CAISMSPGQSTGELFF.

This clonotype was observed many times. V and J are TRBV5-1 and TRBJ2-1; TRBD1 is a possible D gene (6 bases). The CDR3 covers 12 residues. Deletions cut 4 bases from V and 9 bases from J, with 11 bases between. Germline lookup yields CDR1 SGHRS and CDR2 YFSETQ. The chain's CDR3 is CASSLRGVEQFF. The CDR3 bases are TGCGCCAGCAGCCTCAGGGGAGTTGAGCAGTTCTTC. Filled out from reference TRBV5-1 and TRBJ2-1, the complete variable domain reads KAGVTQTPRYLIKTRGQQVTLSCSPISGHRSVSWYQQTPGQGLQFLFEYFSETQRNKGNFPGRFSGRQFSNSRSEMNVSTLELGDSALYLCASSLRGVEQFFGPGTRLTVL.

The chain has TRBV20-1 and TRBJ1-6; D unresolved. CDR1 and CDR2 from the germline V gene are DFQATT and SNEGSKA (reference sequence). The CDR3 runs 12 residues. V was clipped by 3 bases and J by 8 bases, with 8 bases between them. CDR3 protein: CSASTGDSPLHF. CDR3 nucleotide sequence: TGCAGTGCTAGTACCGGAGATTCACCCCTCCACTTT.

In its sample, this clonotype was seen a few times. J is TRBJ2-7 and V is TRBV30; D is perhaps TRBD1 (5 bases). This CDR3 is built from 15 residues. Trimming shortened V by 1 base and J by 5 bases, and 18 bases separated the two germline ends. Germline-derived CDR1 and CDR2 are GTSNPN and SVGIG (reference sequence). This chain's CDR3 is CAWSGRGGRVDEQYF. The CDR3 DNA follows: TGTGCCTGGAGTGGAAGGGGTGGTCGTGTAGACGAGCAGTACTTC. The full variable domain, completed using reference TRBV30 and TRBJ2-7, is SQTIHQWPATLVQPVGSPLSLECTVEGTSNPNLYWYRQAAGRGLQLLFYSVGIGQISSEVPQNLSASRPQDRQFILSSKKLLLSDSGFYLCAWSGRGGRVDEQYFGPGTRLTVT.

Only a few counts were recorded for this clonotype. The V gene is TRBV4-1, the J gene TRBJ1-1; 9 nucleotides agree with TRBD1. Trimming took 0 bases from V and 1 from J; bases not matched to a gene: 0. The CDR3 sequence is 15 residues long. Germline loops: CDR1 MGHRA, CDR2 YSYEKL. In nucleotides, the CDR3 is TGCGCCAGCAGCCAAGAACAGGGGGCGAACACTGAAGCTTTCTTT. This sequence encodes CASSQEQGANTEAFF.

CDR3 residues: CASSFVGLADSYNEQFF. CDR3 sequence (DNA): TGTGCCAGCAGTTTTGTTGGGCTAGCGGACAGCTACAATGAGCAGTTCTTC. The chain recombines TRBV12-3 or TRBV12-4 with TRBJ2-1, with D perhaps TRBD2 (7 bases). This CDR3 contains 17 residues. V was cut by 3 bases and J by 3 bases, with 18 bases left in between.

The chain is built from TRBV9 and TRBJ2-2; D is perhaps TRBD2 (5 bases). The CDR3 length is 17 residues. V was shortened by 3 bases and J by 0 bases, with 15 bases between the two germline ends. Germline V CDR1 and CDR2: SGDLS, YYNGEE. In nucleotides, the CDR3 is TGTGCCAGCAGCGCACCATTCACTAGACCGAACACCGGGGAGCTGTTTTTT. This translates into CASSAPFTRPNTGELFF. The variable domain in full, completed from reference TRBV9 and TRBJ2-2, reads DSGVTQTPKHLITATGQRVTLRCSPRSGDLSVYWYQQSLDQGLQFLIQYYNGEERAKGNILERFSAQQFPDLHSELNLSSLELGDSALYFCASSAPFTRPNTGELFFGEGSRLTVL.

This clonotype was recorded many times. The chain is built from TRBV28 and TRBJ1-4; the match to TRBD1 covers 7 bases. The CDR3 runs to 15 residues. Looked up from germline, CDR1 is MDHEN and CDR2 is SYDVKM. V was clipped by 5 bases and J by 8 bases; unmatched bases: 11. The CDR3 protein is CASSTRQGRKEKLFF. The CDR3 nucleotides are TGTGCCAGCAGTACCCGACAGGGTCGTAAGGAAAAACTGTTTTTT.

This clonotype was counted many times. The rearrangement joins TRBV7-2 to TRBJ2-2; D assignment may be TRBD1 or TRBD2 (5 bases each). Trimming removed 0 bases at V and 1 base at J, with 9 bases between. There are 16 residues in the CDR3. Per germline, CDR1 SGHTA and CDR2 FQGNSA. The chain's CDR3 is CASSLAGPVNTGELFF. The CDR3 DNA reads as TGTGCCAGCAGCTTAGCGGGACCCGTGAACACCGGGGAGCTGTTTTTT.

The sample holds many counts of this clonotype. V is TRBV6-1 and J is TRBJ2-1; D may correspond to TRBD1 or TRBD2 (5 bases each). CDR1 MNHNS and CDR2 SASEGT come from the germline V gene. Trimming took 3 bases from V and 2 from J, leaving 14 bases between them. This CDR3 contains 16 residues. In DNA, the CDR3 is TGTGCCAGCAGTGAGGTAACTGGGACGACCTACAATGAGCAGTTCTTC. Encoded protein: CASSEVTGTTYNEQFF.

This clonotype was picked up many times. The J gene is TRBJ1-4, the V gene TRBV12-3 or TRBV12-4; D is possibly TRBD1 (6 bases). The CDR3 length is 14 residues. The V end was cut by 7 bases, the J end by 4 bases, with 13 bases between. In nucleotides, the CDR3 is TGTGCCAGCACCTTCAGGGGAAATAATGAAAAACTGTTTTTT. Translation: CASTFRGNNEKLFF.

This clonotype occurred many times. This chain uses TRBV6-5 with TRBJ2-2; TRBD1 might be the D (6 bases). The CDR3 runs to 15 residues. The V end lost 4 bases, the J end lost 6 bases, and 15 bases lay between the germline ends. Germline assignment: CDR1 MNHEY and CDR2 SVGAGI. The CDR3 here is CASSSSSGVPGELFF. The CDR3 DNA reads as TGTGCCAGCAGTTCAAGTTCAGGGGTCCCCGGGGAGCTGTTTTTT.

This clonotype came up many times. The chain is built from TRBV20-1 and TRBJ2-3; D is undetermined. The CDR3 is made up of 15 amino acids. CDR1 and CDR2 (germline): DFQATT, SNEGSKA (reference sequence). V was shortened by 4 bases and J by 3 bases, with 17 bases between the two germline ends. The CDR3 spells CSANPMEIGTDTQYF. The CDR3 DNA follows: TGCAGTGCTAACCCGATGGAGATTGGGACAGATACGCAGTATTTT.

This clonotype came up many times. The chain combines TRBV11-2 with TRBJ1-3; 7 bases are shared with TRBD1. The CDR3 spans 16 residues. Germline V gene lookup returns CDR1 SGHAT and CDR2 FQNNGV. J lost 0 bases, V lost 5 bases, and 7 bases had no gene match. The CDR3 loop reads CASSARTGSSGNTIYF. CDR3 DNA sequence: TGTGCCAGCAGCGCCAGGACAGGCAGCTCTGGAAACACCATATATTTT.

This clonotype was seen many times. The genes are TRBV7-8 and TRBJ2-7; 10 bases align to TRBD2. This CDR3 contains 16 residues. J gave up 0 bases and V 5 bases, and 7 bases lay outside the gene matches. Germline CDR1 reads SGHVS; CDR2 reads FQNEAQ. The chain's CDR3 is CASSLLLAGTSYEQYF. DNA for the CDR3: TGTGCCAGCAGCCTTCTACTAGCGGGGACCTCCTACGAGCAGTACTTC.

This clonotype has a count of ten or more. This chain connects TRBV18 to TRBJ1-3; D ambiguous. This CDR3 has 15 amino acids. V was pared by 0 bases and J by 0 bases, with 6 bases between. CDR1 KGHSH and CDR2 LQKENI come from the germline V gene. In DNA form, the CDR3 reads TGTGCCAGCTCACCACCCAGGAACTCTGGAAACACCATATATTTT. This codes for CASSPPRNSGNTIYF.